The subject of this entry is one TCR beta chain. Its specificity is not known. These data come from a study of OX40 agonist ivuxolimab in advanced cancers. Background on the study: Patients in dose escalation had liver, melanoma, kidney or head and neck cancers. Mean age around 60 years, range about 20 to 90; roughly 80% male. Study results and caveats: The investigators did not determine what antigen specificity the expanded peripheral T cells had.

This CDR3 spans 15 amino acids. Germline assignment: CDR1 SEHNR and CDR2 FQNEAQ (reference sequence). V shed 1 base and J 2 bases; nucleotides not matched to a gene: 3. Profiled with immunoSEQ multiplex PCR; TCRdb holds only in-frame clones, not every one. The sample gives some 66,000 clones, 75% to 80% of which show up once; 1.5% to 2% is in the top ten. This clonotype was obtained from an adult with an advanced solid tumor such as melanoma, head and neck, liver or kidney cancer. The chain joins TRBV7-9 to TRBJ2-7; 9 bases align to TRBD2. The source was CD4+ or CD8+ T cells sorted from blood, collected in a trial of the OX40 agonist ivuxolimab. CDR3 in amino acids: CASSLGSSGAYEQYF. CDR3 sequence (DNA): TGTGCCAGCAGCTTAGGTTCTAGCGGGGCCTACGAGCAGTACTTC.